The TCR beta chain under discussion was sequenced for a study of shared T cell receptors in the human thymus. Trimming stripped 4 bases from V and 1 base from J, with 11 bases between. The V gene's germline CDR1 is SGHRS and CDR2 YFSETQ. This CDR3 is built from 14 residues. The assay was immunoSEQ multiplex PCR, and TCRdb's table has in-frame clones only and misses some. The sample lists some 640,000 clones, about 87% occurring once. These data were also filed under a second study, of human thymus T cells. That work states: It was from resections taken during corrective heart surgery that the thymus tissue came. Thymic and blood repertoires appeared to show biased V and J gene usage.

The clonotype comes from a boy in the first two years of life with a congenital heart defect. Specimen: thymocytes. V is TRBV5-1 and J is TRBJ1-1; no firm D call. CDR3 DNA sequence: TGCGCCAGCAGCCTCAAAGAGGAGAACACTGAAGCTTTCTTT. Translating it yields CASSLKEENTEAFF.